The 31 T cell receptor beta chains below all came from one sample that was sequenced in a study of the immune and genomic landscape of osteosarcoma. Clones were read by immunoSEQ multiplex PCR, and TCRdb kept only the in-frame ones, dropping some. The table records about 10,000 clones, about two thirds of them present only once. Osteosarcoma specimens were post-treatment primary, local recurrence and metastasis tumors from poor-prognosis patients. Sequencing was carried out using osteosarcoma tumor tissue from the lung. The receptors stem from a human donor with osteosarcoma.

The J gene is TRBJ1-2, the V gene TRBV4-1; D is unresolved. The germline V gene has CDR1 MGHRA and CDR2 YSYEKL. V gave up 0 bases and J gave up 3 bases, with 20 bases separating them. CDR3 length: 18 amino acids. CDR3 nucleotide sequence: TGCGCCAGCAGCCAAGAAAGCGTAAGGTTCGTAGGTGACTATGGCTACACCTTC. Its protein product is CASSQESVRFVGDYGYTF.

This rearrangement joins TRBV19 to TRBJ1-5; 8 bases are shared with TRBD1. V dropped 3 bases and J dropped 9; count of bases not matched to a gene: 10. The CDR3 covers 15 residues. Germline V gene data show CDR1 as LNHDA and CDR2 as SQIVND (reference sequence). CDR3 in amino acids: CASSIFGQGGRPQHF. DNA of the CDR3: TGTGCCAGTAGTATTTTTGGACAGGGAGGTCGGCCCCAGCATTTT.

V usage is TRBV6-5 and J usage is TRBJ2-6, with D uncertain. The CDR3 runs to 13 residues. The V end was cut by 6 bases, the J end by 0 bases, with 3 bases between. Germline CDR1 is MNHEY and CDR2 is SVGAGI. The CDR3 is CASSLSGANVLTF. Here the CDR3 DNA reads TGTGCCAGCAGCCTCTCTGGGGCCAACGTCCTGACTTTC.

The V call is TRBV5-3, the J call TRBJ1-2, with 8 nucleotides matching TRBD1. TRBV5-3 is an ORF, and what it does is uncertain. Trimming took 4 bases from V and 13 from J; bases not matched to a gene: 18. The CDR3 runs to 15 residues. The CDR3 loop reads CARSLGRDRPLWCTF. CDR3 DNA: TGTGCCAGAAGCCTAGGTAGGGACAGGCCACTATGGTGCACCTTC.

The chain recombines TRBV9 with TRBJ1-6, with D possibly being TRBD1 (6 bases). The ends were cut back, 1 base at V and 7 bases at J, with 12 bases in the middle. CDR1 is SGDLS, CDR2 YYNGEE, per germline. This CDR3 is 15 amino acids long. CDR3 DNA: TGTGCCAGCAGCGTAAACGGGGGCCTGAATTCACCCCTCCACTTT. The encoded protein is CASSVNGGLNSPLHF.

The chain is built from TRBV9 and TRBJ1-2; 9 bases fit TRBD1. Germline loops: CDR1 SGDLS, CDR2 YYNGEE. This CDR3 region has 14 residues. V was pared by 4 bases and J by 6 bases, with 7 bases of the junction left unmatched. The DNA for the CDR3 is TGTGCCAGCAGCTTTAAACAGGGGGCCGATGGCTACACCTTC. Translated: CASSFKQGADGYTF.

The rearrangement uses TRBV7-9 and TRBJ2-3, with D perhaps assigned TRBD1 or TRBD2 (7 bases each). This CDR3 contains 19 residues. Deletions cut 5 bases from V and 4 bases from J, with 28 bases between. Germline V gives CDR1 SEHNR, CDR2 FQNEAQ (reference sequence). The CDR3 reads CASSPWGDSDLAGADTQYF. The CDR3 bases are TGTGCCAGCAGCCCCTGGGGGGACAGTGATCTGGCGGGAGCAGATACGCAGTATTTT.

This clone has more than one count but fewer than ten. CDR3 DNA sequence: TGTGCCAGCAGCTTATTCTACGAGCAGTACTTC. It encodes CASSLFYEQYF. J is TRBJ2-7 and V is TRBV11-1, with D unresolved. CDR1 and CDR2 (germline): SGHAT, FQDESV (reference sequence). The V and J ends lost 2 bases and 3 bases respectively, with 2 bases between them. The CDR3 is made up of 11 amino acids.

This clone was recorded a few times. V gene TRBV5-4 combines with J gene TRBJ2-3; TRBD1 aligns across 8 bases. Germline trimming cut 0 bases from V and 2 bases from J; bases unmatched to any gene: 2. The CDR3 contains 15 residues. In germline, CDR1 is SGHNT, CDR2 YYREEE (reference sequence). DNA for the CDR3: TGTGCCAGCAGCTTGGCGGACAGGGTCACAGATACGCAGTATTTT. Residues: CASSLADRVTDTQYF.

The V and J genes are TRBV7-8 and TRBJ2-2; weak D call: TRBD2 (6 bases). This CDR3 comprises 15 residues. V was pared by 6 bases and J by 4 bases, with 15 bases between. CDR1 and CDR2 (germline): SGHVS, FQNEAQ. In nucleotides, the CDR3 is TGTGCCAGCAGACGGGTGGGGGGTCCCACCGGGGAGCTGTTTTTT. It is translated as CASRRVGGPTGELFF.

The chain employs TRBV11-2 and TRBJ2-2; TRBD2 aligns across 9 bases. This CDR3 region has 16 residues. CDR1 and CDR2 (germline): SGHAT, FQNNGV. V shed 5 bases and J 4 bases; nucleotides not matched to a gene: 8. The DNA for the CDR3 is TGTGCCAGCAGCCGAGGGACTAGCACGAGCACCGGGGAGCTGTTTTTT. As protein: CASSRGTSTSTGELFF. The full variable domain, with the rest looked up from reference TRBV11-2 and TRBJ2-2, is EAGVAQSPRYKIIEKRQSVAFWCNPISGHATLYWYQQILGQGPKLLIQFQNNGVVDDSQLPKDRFSAERLKGVDSTLKIQPAKLEDSAVYLCASSRGTSTSTGELFFGEGSRLTVL.

The chain combines TRBV18 with TRBJ1-2; TRBD1 agrees at 10 bases. Germline CDR1 KGHSH, CDR2 LQKENI. CDR3 length equals 14 residues. V was pared by 6 bases and J by 6 bases, with 7 bases of the junction left unmatched. The CDR3 bases are TGTGCCAGCTCCCCTCAGACAGGGGGCGATGGCTACACCTTC. It codes for CASSPQTGGDGYTF.

J is TRBJ2-5 and V is TRBV20-1; no definite D call. V lost 5 bases, J lost 2 bases, and 6 bases lay in between. Germline V gene data show CDR1 as DFQATT and CDR2 as SNEGSKA (reference sequence). The CDR3 is 11 residues long. This CDR3 is CSAGPQETQYF. The CDR3 bases are TGCAGTGCTGGACCTCAAGAGACCCAGTACTTC.

The chain couples TRBV5-4 to TRBJ2-3, with a tentative D call TRBD1 (6 bases). This CDR3 contains 17 residues. Germline V gene sequence: CDR1 SGHNT, CDR2 YYREEE (reference sequence). The V and J ends lost 4 bases and 2 bases respectively, with 20 bases between them. In DNA, the CDR3 is TGTGCCAGCAGCCCCAGGGGTCCCAACCTCTACACAGATACGCAGTATTTT. Protein product: CASSPRGPNLYTDTQYF.

This clone is labeled as medium-sized. This sequence joins TRBV2 and TRBJ1-1, with D perhaps matching TRBD1 (6 bases). The CDR3 covers 14 residues. The V gene's germline CDR1 is SNHLY and CDR2 FYNNEI. V gave up 5 bases and J gave up 4 bases, with 14 bases separating them. CDR3 DNA: TGTGCCAGCAGTAACTCAGGGGCGGCCACTGAAGCTTTCTTT. The encoded protein is CASSNSGAATEAFF.

The chain recombines TRBV29-1 with TRBJ2-1, with a tentative D call TRBD1 (6 bases). Germline values: CDR1 SQVTM, CDR2 ANQGSEA. Between the trimmed V and J ends, which lost 0 bases and 7 bases, there was a span of 13 bases. The CDR3 consists of 14 residues. The CDR3 sequence is CSVEDVYGTNEQFF. The CDR3 nucleotides are TGCAGCGTTGAAGATGTATATGGGACAAATGAGCAGTTCTTC.

CDR3 region: CASSLKRGGELFF. CDR3 nucleotide sequence: TGTGCCAGCAGCTTAAAGCGAGGCGGGGAGCTGTTTTTT. The V call is TRBV7-3, the J call TRBJ2-2; the D is unclear. Germline V gives CDR1 SGHTA, CDR2 FQGTGA. V lost 1 base and J lost 7, with 7 bases in between. The CDR3 sequence is 13 residues long. The full variable domain, with the rest looked up from reference TRBV7-3 and TRBJ2-2, is GAGVSQTPSNKVTEKGKYVELRCDPISGHTALYWYRQSLGQGPEFLIYFQGTGAADDSGLPNDRFFAVRPEGSVSTLKIQRTERGDSAVYLCASSLKRGGELFFGEGSRLTVL.

This rearrangement joins TRBV4-2 to TRBJ1-1, with TRBD1 as a possible D gene (5 bases). Deletions cut 6 bases from V and 0 bases from J, with 8 bases between. Germline CDR1 and CDR2: LGHNA and YNFKEQ. The CDR3 contains 13 residues. Here the CDR3 DNA reads TGTGCCAGCAGGGGGCAGCTGAACACTGAAGCTTTCTTT. This codes for CASRGQLNTEAFF.

V usage is TRBV4-2 and J usage is TRBJ2-5, with D perhaps assigned TRBD1 or TRBD2 (6 bases each). The closer fit of TRBJ2-7 to the DNA end suggests the J call may be wrong. CDR1 is LGHNA and CDR2 is YNFKEQ in the germline V gene. The CDR3 runs to 14 residues. In nucleotides, the CDR3 is TGTGCCAGCAGGGGAAGGGGGGAATACGACGAGCAGTACTTC. Its protein product is CASRGRGEYDEQYF.

CDR3 amino acids: CASSVGGARGETQYF. The CDR3, as DNA: TGTGCCAGCAGCGTGGGAGGGGCAAGAGGAGAGACCCAGTACTTC. The chain combines TRBV9 with TRBJ2-5; 7 bases are shared with TRBD2. The CDR3 is made up of 15 amino acids. The germline V gene encodes CDR1 SGDLS and CDR2 YYNGEE. Trimming took 2 bases from V and 4 from J; bases not matched to a gene: 8. Together with reference TRBV9 and TRBJ2-5, the CDR3 gives the full variable domain: DSGVTQTPKHLITATGQRVTLRCSPRSGDLSVYWYQQSLDQGLQFLIQYYNGEERAKGNILERFSAQQFPDLHSELNLSSLELGDSALYFCASSVGGARGETQYFGPGTRLLVL.

The CDR3 loop reads CASSRGSYEQYF. CDR3 sequence (DNA): TGTGCCAGCAGTCGCGGATCCTACGAGCAGTACTTC. The gene calls are TRBV27 and TRBJ2-7; D not certain. CDR1 and CDR2 (germline): MNHEY, SMNVEV (reference sequence). The CDR3 consists of 12 residues. With 5 bases removed from V and 1 base from J, the gap between germline ends came to 6 bases.

This sequence joins TRBV15 and TRBJ2-5, with TRBD2 identical over 10 bases. Germline CDR1 LNHNV, CDR2 YYDKDF (reference sequence). The CDR3 spans 14 residues. Trimming at V came to 6 bases and at J to 5 bases, leaving 6 bases not matched to a gene. The CDR3: CATRASGSSETQYF. CDR3 sequence (DNA): TGTGCCACCAGAGCTAGCGGGAGTAGTGAGACCCAGTACTTC.

The genes are TRBV27 and TRBJ2-7; 7 bases line up with TRBD1. Germline V gene sequence: CDR1 MNHEY, CDR2 SMNVEV (reference sequence). The CDR3 has 14 residues. The ends lost 0 bases at V and 7 bases at J; junction bases unmatched: 6. CDR3 region: CASSLSSRGREQYF. The CDR3 DNA sequence: TGTGCCAGCAGTTTATCGAGCAGGGGGAGAGAGCAGTACTTC.

CDR3 region: CASSLEGGASYEQYF. CDR3 DNA: TGTGCCAGCAGCTTAGAGGGGGGGGCCTCCTACGAGCAGTACTTC. The V call is TRBV7-8, the J call TRBJ2-7; possible D gene TRBD2, 7 bases. The ends were cut back, 1 base at V and 0 bases at J, with 10 bases in the middle. CDR1 and CDR2 from the germline V gene are SGHVS and FQNEAQ. The CDR3 runs 15 residues.

The chain couples TRBV10-1 to TRBJ2-2, with D possibly matching TRBD1 (6 bases). Trimming shortened V by 2 bases and J by 3 bases, and 10 bases separated the two germline ends. Germline CDR1 reads WNHNN; CDR2 reads SYGVQD (reference sequence). This CDR3 comprises 15 residues. CDR3 in DNA: TGCGCCAGCAGTGAGGGACAGTCGGACACCGGGGAGCTGTTTTTT. This encodes CASSEGQSDTGELFF.

The chain carries TRBV11-1 and TRBJ2-5; D is undetermined. CDR3 length: 13 residues. Germline V lookup: CDR1 SGHAT, CDR2 FQDESV (reference sequence). The V gene lost 1 base and the J gene lost 7 bases, with 10 bases spanning the gap. The CDR3 loop reads CASSLEGEVTQYF. CDR3 DNA sequence: TGTGCCAGCAGCTTAGAGGGCGAGGTGACCCAGTACTTC.

This clone has just a few counts. J is TRBJ2-3 and V is TRBV4-1; TRBD1 matches 8 bases. Trimming took 0 bases from V and 5 from J; bases not matched to a gene: 4. CDR1 and CDR2 (germline): MGHRA, YSYEKL. The CDR3 extends over 15 amino acids. Written as DNA, the CDR3 is TGCGCCAGCAGCCAAGAGGACAGGGACGGAGATACGCAGTATTTT. Its translation: CASSQEDRDGDTQYF.

The chain joins TRBV6-6 to TRBJ1-2; possible D gene TRBD1, 6 bases. Trimming removed 7 bases from V and 5 bases from J, with 14 bases in between. The germline V gene has CDR1 MNHNY and CDR2 SVGAGI (reference sequence). This CDR3 comprises 13 residues. The DNA for the CDR3 is TGTGCCAGCAAAGAACAGGGCGGTTATGGCTACACCTTC. Amino acid sequence: CASKEQGGYGYTF.

CDR3 bases: TGTGCCAGCAGTGAACGGGACTGGCGGGGCACCATATATTTT. It specifies CASSERDWRGTIYF. The gene calls are TRBV25-1 and TRBJ1-3; a possible D gene is TRBD1 (5 bases). V gave up 2 bases and J gave up 9 bases, with 14 bases separating them. The CDR3 consists of 14 residues. From germline, CDR1 is MGHDK and CDR2 SYGVNS.

The rearrangement uses TRBV29-1 and TRBJ1-2; the D gene is possibly TRBD1 (6 bases). CDR1 and CDR2 (germline): SQVTM, ANQGSEA. The CDR3 has 13 residues. Trimming shortened V by 6 bases and J by 0 bases, and 11 bases separated the two germline ends. The CDR3, as DNA: TGCAGCGTGCCCGGGACATCTAACTATGGCTACACCTTC. Translation: CSVPGTSNYGYTF.

The chain has TRBV14 and TRBJ2-1; 10 positions agree with TRBD2. CDR1 and CDR2 (germline): SGHDN, FVKESK. The V and J ends lost 4 bases and 4 bases, in that order; junction bases with no gene match: 10. This CDR3 region has 17 residues. CDR3 residues: CASSPASGRATYNEQFF. DNA for the CDR3: TGTGCCAGCAGCCCCGCGAGCGGGAGGGCCACTTACAATGAGCAGTTCTTC. Using reference TRBV14 and TRBJ2-1 for the parts outside the CDR3, the full variable domain is EAGVTQFPSHSVIEKGQTVTLRCDPISGHDNLYWYRRVMGKEIKFLLHFVKESKQDESGMPNNRFLAERTGGTYSTLKVQPAELEDSGVYFCASSPASGRATYNEQFFGPGTRLTVL.